This TCR beta chain originates from a study of beta chain features in type 1 diabetes. In the study overall: Examined across all samples were around 110,000,000 sorted cells. Study-wide results and limits: TCRB CDR3s were moderately but significantly shorter in Type 1 diabetes patients in all four CD4+ subsets.

The V gene's germline CDR1 is MGHDK and CDR2 SYGVNS. Deletions cut 2 bases from V and 4 bases from J, with 8 bases between. This CDR3 spans 13 amino acids. This clone appeared a single time. Its cognate antigen is unknown. Other DNA variants within this sample encode the same CDR3. The whole isolated RNA underwent reverse transcription, so sequencing captured expressed TCRB transcripts. TCRdb's table, derived via immunoSEQ multiplex PCR, lists solely in-frame clones and lacks some. Among 120,000 or so clones listed, roughly 17% were seen once. Via the markers CD45RO/CCR7/CD25/CD127/CD95/CD27, stem cell-like memory, regulatory, central memory and naive CD4+ cells were sorted.

This sequence originates from a man aged 25 to 40 with type 1 diabetes. The sample was central memory CD4+ T cells from blood. The rearrangement uses TRBV25-1 and TRBJ1-2, with a weak D call TRBD1 (6 bases). CDR3 amino acids: CASSEQGTYGYTF. Here the CDR3 DNA reads TGTGCCAGCAGTGAACAGGGGACCTATGGCTACACCTTC.